This T cell receptor (beta chain) appears in the sequencing data of a study of T cells in localized non-small cell lung cancer. Libraries were prepared by immunoSEQ multiplex PCR; TCRdb keeps only in-frame clonotypes and omits some of them. The data show about 72,000 clones, about four fifths seen once. There are a few counts of this clone. The CDR3 sequence is 15 residues long. V lost 5 bases and J lost 3; bases outside the gene matches: 7. Germline V gene lookup returns CDR1 SGHVS and CDR2 FNYEAQ. The chain carries TRBV7-6 and TRBJ1-5, with 7 bases lining up with TRBD1. The origin of this receptor is a female donor of 60 years or more with stage I lung adenocarcinoma. The sample was peripheral blood, taken before any cancer treatment. DNA of the CDR3: TGTGCCAGCAGCCCCCTTCAGGGGGTCAATCAGCCCCAGCATTTT. The encoded protein is CASSPLQGVNQPQHF.